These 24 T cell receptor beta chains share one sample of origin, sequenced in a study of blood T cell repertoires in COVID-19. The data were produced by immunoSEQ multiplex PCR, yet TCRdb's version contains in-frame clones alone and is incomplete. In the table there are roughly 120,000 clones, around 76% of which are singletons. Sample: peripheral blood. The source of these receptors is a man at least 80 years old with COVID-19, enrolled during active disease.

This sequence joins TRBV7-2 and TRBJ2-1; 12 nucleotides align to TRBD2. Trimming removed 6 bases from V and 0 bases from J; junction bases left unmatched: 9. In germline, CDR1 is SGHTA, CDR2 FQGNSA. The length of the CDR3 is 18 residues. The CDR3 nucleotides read TGTGCCAGCAGACGGACCTCACTAGCGGGAGGCTCCTACAATGAGCAGTTCTTC. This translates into CASRRTSLAGGSYNEQFF.

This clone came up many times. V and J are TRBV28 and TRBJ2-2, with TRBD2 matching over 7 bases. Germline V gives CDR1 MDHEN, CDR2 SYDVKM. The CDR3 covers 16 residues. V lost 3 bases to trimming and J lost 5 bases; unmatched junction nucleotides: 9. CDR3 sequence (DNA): TGTGCCAGCAGTTTCGTGGGAGGGAGATGGACCGGGGAGCTGTTTTTT. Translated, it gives CASSFVGGRWTGELFF. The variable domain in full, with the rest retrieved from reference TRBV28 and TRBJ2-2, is DVKVTQSSRYLVKRTGEKVFLECVQDMDHENMFWYRQDPGLGLRLIYFSYDVKMKEKGDIPEGYSVSREKKERFSLILESASTNQTSMYLCASSFVGGRWTGELFFGEGSRLTVL.

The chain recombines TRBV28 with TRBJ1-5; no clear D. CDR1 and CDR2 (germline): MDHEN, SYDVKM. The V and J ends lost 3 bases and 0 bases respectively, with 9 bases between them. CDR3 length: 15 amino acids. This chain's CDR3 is CASSFFRGSNQPQHF. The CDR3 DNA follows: TGTGCCAGCAGTTTCTTCCGGGGTAGCAATCAGCCCCAGCATTTT.

The CDR3 DNA is TGTGCCAGTAGTAAACAGGGGTGGCCTGAAGCTTTCTTT. Protein: CASSKQGWPEAFF. The V gene is TRBV19, the J gene TRBJ1-1; 7 nucleotides align to TRBD1. Per the germline V gene, CDR1 is LNHDA and CDR2 is SQIVND (reference sequence). V gave up 4 bases and J gave up 6 bases; unmatched junction bases: 5. The CDR3 is 13 amino acids.

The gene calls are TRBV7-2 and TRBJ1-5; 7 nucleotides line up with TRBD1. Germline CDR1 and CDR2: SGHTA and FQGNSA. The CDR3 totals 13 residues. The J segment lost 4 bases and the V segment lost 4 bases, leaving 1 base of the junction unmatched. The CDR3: CASSSGQNQPQHF. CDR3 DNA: TGTGCCAGCAGCTCGGGACAGAATCAGCCCCAGCATTTT.

The CDR3, as DNA: TGTGCCAGCAGCTTTGTGGTGGGACAGGTGTCCACAGATACGCAGTATTTT. It is translated as CASSFVVGQVSTDTQYF. The chain employs TRBV7-2 and TRBJ2-3, with 8 positions matching TRBD1. V lost 3 bases to trimming and J lost 2 bases; unmatched junction nucleotides: 10. The CDR3 covers 17 residues. Per germline, CDR1 SGHTA and CDR2 FQGNSA.

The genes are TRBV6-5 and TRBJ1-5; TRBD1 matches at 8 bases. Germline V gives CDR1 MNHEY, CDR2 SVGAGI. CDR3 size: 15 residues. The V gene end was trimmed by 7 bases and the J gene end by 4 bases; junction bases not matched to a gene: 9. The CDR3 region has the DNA TGTGCCAGCACCGGGACAGGCAGTCAAAATCAGCCCCAGCATTTT. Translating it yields CASTGTGSQNQPQHF.

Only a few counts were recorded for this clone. This CDR3 is CASSRGGSTYEQYF. In DNA, the CDR3 is TGCGCCAGCAGCCGCGGCGGGAGTACGTACGAGCAGTACTTC. The rearrangement links TRBV4-1 to TRBJ2-7; 7 bases match TRBD2. The CDR3 length is 14 residues. Germline V lookup: CDR1 MGHRA, CDR2 YSYEKL. J gave up 4 bases and V 4 bases, and 7 bases lay outside the gene matches.

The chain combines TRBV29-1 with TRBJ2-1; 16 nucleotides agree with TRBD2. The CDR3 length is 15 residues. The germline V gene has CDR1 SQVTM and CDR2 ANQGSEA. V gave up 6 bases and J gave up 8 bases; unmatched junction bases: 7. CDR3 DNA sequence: TGCAGCGTCGTAGGGACTAGCGGGAGGGCTTATGAGCAGTTCTTC. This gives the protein CSVVGTSGRAYEQFF.

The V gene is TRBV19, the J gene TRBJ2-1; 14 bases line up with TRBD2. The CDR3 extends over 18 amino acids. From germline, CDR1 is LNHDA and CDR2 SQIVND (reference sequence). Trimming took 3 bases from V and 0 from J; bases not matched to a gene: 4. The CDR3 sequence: CASSIGTSGSHSYNEQFF. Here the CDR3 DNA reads TGTGCCAGTAGTATCGGGACTAGCGGGAGCCACTCCTACAATGAGCAGTTCTTC.

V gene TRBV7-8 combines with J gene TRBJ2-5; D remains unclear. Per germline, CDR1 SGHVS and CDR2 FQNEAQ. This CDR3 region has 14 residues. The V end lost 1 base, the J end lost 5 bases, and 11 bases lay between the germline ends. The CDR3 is CASSLGQLAETQYF. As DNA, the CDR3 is TGTGCCAGCAGCTTAGGACAACTGGCGGAGACCCAGTACTTC.

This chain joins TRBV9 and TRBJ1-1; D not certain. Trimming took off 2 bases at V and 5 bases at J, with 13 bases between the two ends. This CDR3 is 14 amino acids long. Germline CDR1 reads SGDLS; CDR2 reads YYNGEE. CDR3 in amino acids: CASSVGVLRTEAFF. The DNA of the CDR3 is TGTGCCAGCAGCGTGGGTGTGCTGAGGACTGAAGCTTTCTTT. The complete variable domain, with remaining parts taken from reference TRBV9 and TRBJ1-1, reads DSGVTQTPKHLITATGQRVTLRCSPRSGDLSVYWYQQSLDQGLQFLIQYYNGEERAKGNILERFSAQQFPDLHSELNLSSLELGDSALYFCASSVGVLRTEAFFGQGTRLTVV.

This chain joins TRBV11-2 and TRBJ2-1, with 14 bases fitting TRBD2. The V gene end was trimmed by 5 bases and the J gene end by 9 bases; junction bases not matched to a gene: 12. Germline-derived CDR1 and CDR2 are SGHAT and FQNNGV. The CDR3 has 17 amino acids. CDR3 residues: CASSLTAGLAGVAEQFF. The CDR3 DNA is TGTGCCAGCAGCCTAACTGCGGGACTAGCGGGAGTAGCTGAGCAGTTCTTC.

The CDR3 DNA reads as TGCGCCAGCAGCCGAGGACTAGCGGGATCACAGAGCTCCTACAATGAGCAGTTCTTC. This sequence encodes CASSRGLAGSQSSYNEQFF. This chain links TRBV4-1 with TRBJ2-1; 12 nucleotides line up with TRBD2. Germline V gene sequence: CDR1 MGHRA, CDR2 YSYEKL. The CDR3 contains 19 residues. The junction had 10 bases not matched to a gene; V was cut back by 4 bases and J by 0 bases.

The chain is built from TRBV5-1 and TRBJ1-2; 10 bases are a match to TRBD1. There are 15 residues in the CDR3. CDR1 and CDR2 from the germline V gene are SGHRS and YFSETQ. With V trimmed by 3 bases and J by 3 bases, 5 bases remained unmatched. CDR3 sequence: CASSSTGQGDYGYTF. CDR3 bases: TGCGCCAGCAGCTCAACCGGACAGGGGGACTATGGCTACACCTTC.

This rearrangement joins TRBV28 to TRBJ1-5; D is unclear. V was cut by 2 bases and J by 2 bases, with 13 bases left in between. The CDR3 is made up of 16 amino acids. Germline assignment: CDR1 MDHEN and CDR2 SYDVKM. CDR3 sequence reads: CASSLLYPGGNQPQHF. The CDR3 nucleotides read TGTGCCAGCAGTTTACTGTATCCGGGTGGCAATCAGCCCCAGCATTTT.

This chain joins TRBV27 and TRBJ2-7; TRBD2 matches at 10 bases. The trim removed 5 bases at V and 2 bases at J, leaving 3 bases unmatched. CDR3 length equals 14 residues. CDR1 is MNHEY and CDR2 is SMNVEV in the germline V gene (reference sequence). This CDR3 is CASSMSGRAYEQYF. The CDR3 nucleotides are TGTGCCAGCAGTATGAGCGGGAGGGCCTACGAGCAGTACTTC.

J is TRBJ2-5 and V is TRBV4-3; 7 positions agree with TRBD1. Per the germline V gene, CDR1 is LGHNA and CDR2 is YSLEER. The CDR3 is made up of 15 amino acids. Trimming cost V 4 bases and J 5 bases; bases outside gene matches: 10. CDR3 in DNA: TGCGCCAGCAGCCGAGGGGGCCTTGAGGGGGAGACCCAGTACTTC. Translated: CASSRGGLEGETQYF.

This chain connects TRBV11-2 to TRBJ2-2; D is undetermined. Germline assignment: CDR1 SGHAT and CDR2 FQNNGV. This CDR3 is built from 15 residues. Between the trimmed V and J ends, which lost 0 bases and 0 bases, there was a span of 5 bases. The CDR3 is CASSLDRTNTGELFF. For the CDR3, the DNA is TGTGCCAGCAGCTTAGACAGGACGAACACCGGGGAGCTGTTTTTT.

In DNA form, the CDR3 reads TGTGCCAGCAGTGAATACGGAGCGATTAGCTCCTACAATGAGCAGTTCTTC. This gives the protein CASSEYGAISSYNEQFF. The rearrangement joins TRBV6-1 to TRBJ2-1; no firm D call. V was pared by 2 bases and J by 0 bases, with 14 bases between. CDR3 size: 17 residues. Germline loops: CDR1 MNHNS, CDR2 SASEGT.

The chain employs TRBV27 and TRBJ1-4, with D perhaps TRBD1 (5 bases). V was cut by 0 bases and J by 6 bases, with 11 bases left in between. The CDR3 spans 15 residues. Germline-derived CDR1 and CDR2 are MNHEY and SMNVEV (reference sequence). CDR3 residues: CASSLSGGFYEKLFF. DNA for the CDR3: TGTGCCAGCAGTTTATCGGGGGGTTTCTATGAAAAACTGTTTTTT.

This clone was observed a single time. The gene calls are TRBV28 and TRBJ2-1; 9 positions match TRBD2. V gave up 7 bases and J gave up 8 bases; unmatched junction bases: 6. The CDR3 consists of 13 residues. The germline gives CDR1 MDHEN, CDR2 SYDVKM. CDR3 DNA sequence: TGTGCCAGCACCGGGCTAGCGGGACATGAGCAGTTCTTC. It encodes CASTGLAGHEQFF.

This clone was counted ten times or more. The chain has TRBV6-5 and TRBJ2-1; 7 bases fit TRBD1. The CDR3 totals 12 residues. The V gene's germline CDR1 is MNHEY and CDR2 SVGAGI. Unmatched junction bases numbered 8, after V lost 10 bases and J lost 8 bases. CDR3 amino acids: CATLYRGDEQFF. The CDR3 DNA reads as TGTGCCACCCTGTACAGGGGCGATGAGCAGTTCTTC.

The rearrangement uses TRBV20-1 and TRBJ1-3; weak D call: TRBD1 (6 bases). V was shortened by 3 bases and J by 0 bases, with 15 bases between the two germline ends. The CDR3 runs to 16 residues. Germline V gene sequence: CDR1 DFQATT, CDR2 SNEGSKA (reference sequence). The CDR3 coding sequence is TGCAGTGCTAGTGGGTACAGGGACCTCTCTGGAAACACCATATATTTT. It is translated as CSASGYRDLSGNTIYF.